Each of the 2 T cell receptor beta chains below was sequenced from the same sample in a study of Tregs in tolerant kidney transplant recipients. TCRdb's table, derived via immunoSEQ multiplex PCR, lists solely in-frame clones and lacks some. The table shows 92,000 or so clones, with around 90% occurring only once. The sequencing sample was made of CD8+ T cells from blood. These TCRs come from a human donor in good health.

This clone was seen a few times. J is TRBJ1-1 and V is TRBV27; 9 bases line up with TRBD1. The trim removed 9 bases at V and 4 bases at J, leaving 6 bases unmatched. The length of the CDR3 is 13 residues. Germline CDR1 and CDR2: MNHEY and SMNVEV (reference sequence). The CDR3 DNA is TGTGCCAGTAAAACAGGGGGCGGCACTGAAGCTTTCTTT. The encoded protein is CASKTGGGTEAFF.

In this sample, this clone turned up a few times. This chain joins TRBV4-3 and TRBJ1-2; TRBD1 matches at 9 bases. V trimming: 3 bases; J trimming: 4 bases; junction bases outside the gene matches: 6. Germline V lookup: CDR1 LGHNA, CDR2 YSLEER. This CDR3 has 15 residues. CDR3 in DNA: TGCGCCAGCAGCCAGCTTCAACAGGGGGCCTATGGCTACACCTTC. Translated, it gives CASSQLQQGAYGYTF.